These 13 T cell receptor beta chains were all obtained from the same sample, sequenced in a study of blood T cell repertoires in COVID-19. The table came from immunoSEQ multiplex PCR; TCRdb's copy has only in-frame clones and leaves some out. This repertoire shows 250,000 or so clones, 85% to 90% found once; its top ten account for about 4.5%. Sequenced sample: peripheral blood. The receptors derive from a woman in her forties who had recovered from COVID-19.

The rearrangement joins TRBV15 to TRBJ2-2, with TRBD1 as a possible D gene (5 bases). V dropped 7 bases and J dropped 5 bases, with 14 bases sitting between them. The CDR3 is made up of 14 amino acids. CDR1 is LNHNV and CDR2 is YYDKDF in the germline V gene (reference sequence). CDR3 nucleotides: TGTGCCACCAAGAAGGGGTGGGTAACCGGGGAGCTGTTTTTT. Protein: CATKKGWVTGELFF.

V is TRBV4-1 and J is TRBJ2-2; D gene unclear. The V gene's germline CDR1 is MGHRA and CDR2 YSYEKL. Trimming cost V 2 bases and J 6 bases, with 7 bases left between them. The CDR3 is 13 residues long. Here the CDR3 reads CASSQFTSGELFF. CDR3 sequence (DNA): TGCGCCAGCAGCCAATTCACTTCCGGGGAGCTGTTTTTT.

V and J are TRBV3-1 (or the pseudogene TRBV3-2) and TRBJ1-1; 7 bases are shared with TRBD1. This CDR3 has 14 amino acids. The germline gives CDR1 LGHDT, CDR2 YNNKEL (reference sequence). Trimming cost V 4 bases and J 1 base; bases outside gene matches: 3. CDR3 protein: CASSPYRGNTEAFF. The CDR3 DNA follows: TGTGCCAGCAGCCCTTACAGGGGGAACACTGAAGCTTTCTTT.

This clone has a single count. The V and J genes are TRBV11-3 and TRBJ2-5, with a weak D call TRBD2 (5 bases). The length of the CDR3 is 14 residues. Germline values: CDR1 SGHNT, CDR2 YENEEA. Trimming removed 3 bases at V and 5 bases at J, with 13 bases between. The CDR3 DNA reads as TGTGCCAGCAGCTTGGCTGGCCCGGGGGAGACCCAGTACTTC. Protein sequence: CASSLAGPGETQYF.

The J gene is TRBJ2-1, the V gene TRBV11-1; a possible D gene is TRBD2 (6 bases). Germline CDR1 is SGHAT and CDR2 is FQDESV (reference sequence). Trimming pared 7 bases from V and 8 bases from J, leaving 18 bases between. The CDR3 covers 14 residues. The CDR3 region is CASTLDGSFDEQFF. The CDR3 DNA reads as TGTGCCAGCACTTTGGACGGGAGTTTCGATGAGCAGTTCTTC.

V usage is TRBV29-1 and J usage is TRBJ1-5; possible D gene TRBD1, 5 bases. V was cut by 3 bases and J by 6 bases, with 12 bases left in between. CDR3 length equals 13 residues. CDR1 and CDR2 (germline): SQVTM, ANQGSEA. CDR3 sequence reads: CSVDPGGGQPQHF. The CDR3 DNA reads TGCAGCGTTGACCCCGGGGGAGGTCAGCCCCAGCATTTT.

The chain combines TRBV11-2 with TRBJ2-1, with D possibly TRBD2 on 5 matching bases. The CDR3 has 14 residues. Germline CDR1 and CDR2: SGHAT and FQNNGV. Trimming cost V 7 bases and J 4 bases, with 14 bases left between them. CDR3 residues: CASILSSGYNEQFF. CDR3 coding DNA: TGTGCCAGCATCCTATCGAGCGGTTACAATGAGCAGTTCTTC.

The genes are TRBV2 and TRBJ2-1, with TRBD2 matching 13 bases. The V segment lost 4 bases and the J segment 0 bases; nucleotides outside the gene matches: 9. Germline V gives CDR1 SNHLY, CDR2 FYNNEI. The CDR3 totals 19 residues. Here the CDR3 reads CASSAPGLAGSSSYNEQFF. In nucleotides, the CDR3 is TGTGCCAGCAGTGCGCCGGGACTAGCGGGATCGAGCTCCTACAATGAGCAGTTCTTC.

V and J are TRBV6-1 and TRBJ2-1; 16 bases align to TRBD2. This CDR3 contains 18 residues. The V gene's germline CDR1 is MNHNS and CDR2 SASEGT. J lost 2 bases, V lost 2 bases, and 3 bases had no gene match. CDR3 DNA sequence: TGTGCCAGCAGTGAAATCGGGACTAGCGGGGGGGCCTACAATGAGCAGTTCTTC. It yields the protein CASSEIGTSGGAYNEQFF.

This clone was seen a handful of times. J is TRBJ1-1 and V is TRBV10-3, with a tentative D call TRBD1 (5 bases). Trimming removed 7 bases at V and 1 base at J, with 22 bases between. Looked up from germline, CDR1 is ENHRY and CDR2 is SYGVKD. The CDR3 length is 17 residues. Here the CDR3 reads CAINQGQRWGENTEAFF. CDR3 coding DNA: TGTGCCATCAACCAAGGTCAGAGGTGGGGGGAGAACACTGAAGCTTTCTTT.

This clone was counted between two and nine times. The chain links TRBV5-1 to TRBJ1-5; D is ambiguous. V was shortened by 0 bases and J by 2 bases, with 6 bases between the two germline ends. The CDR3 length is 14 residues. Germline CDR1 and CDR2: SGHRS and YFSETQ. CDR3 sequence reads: CASSLGLGNQPQHF. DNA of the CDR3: TGCGCCAGCAGCTTGGGACTAGGCAATCAGCCCCAGCATTTT.

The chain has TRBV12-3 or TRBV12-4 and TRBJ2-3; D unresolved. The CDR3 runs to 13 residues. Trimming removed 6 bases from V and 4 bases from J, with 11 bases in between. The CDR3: CASSVESSDTQYF. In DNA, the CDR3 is TGTGCCAGCAGCGTAGAGAGCTCAGATACGCAGTATTTT.

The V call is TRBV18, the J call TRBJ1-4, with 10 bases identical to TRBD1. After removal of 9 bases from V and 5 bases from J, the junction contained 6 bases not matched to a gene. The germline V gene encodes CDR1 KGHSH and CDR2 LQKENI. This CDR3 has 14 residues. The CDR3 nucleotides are TGTGCCAGTCGGCGGGGACAGGGGAATGAAAAACTGTTTTTT. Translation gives CASRRGQGNEKLFF.